This T cell receptor beta chain was observed in a study of monozygotic twins with cystic fibrosis (dated by TCRdb to about 2021). About the investigation overall: Barcoded libraries were prepared from 2.5 to 3.5 micrograms of fragmented DNA with roughly 16 PCR cycles. Ten female and six male twin pairs, aged 2.0 to 36.4 years (median roughly 8.4 years) and mostly children and adolescents, were included in the cohort. Twins were ranked among 980 or so cohort participants for weight-for-height and FEVPerc (FEV1 disease centile) at the day of blood sampling. To assess genetic influence on V and J gene usage, the study compared TCR beta repertoires within and across 16 monozygotic twin pairs with cystic fibrosis. Data for three of the twin pairs had been reported previously in another context.

In the germline V gene, CDR1 corresponds to SQVTM and CDR2 to ANQGSEA. Including cysteine and phenylalanine, the CDR3 has 11 amino acids. The read is trimmed to its CDR3 DNA, 33 bases read in frame from base 1. V is cut by 2 bases and J by 5 bases, and the space between the germline ends is 6 bases. TCR beta CDR3 regions were amplified by multiplex PCR with the immunoSEQ immune profiling system according to the manufacturer's instructions. Sequencing was performed on an Illumina NextSeq system. The authors processed their data as follows. Sequence data were processed on the immunoSEQ Analyzer platform, and clonality was computed as the square root of Simpson's index of productive rearrangements. V and J usage similarity was measured by Jensen-Shannon distance, and CDR3 generation probabilities were computed with OLGA. The researchers looked up shared CDR3 sequences in the immuneACCESS database (August 2020) and in VDJdb (December 2020). TCRdb stores this immuneACCESS table with in-frame sequences only. Part of the clones is absent; in the studies checked, under half of the shortfall reflects unresolved V genes, and no reason is known for the rest. Clone size and the V and J calls come from that table; the DNA yielded D and trimming. This sample lists approximately 20,000 clones; about 97% were detected once. Of the sample, around 0.14% is held by the ten largest clones.

The twin pairs came from the European Cystic Fibrosis Twin and Sibling Study Cohort, a cohort that recruited patients from roughly 160 CF clinics across 14 European countries. Zygosity and CFTR genotype were confirmed in-house, and zygosity was tested by multiplex PCR of nine short tandem repeat loci. Each twin gave a peripheral blood sample, and clinical parameters were documented on that same day of blood sampling. Phenol/chloroform extraction was used to isolate genomic DNA from peripheral blood cells, and the DNA was then kept in TE buffer at 4 degrees C. A remark on this clone: Its antigen remains unidentified. Base qualities are not recorded, but no much larger clone differs from it by a single base.

Beyond this particular receptor, the publication reports: Significantly higher nucleotide-identical clonotype sharing was observed within monozygotic CF twin pairs than between unrelated CF individuals (P = 0.000026, Mann-Whitney). Only a small cohort was studied, and no association of shared CDR3 numbers with age, concordance or disease severity was found. Simpson clonality was generally low (median roughly 0.009), which suggests a naive-dominated repertoire, and clonality was higher in the most severely affected patients. V gene usage was most similar to the co-twin for 13 of 16 pairs, and J usage for 8 of 16 pairs, suggesting genetic constraints.

The clonotype originates from a girl aged 10 to 17 with cystic fibrosis. This chain joins TRBV29-1 to TRBJ2-5; the D gene is unclear. Sequencing input: blood. The CDR3 has the sequence CSVEKFETQYF. The DNA sequence is as follows: TGCAGCGTTGAAAAGTTTGAGACCCAGTACTTC.